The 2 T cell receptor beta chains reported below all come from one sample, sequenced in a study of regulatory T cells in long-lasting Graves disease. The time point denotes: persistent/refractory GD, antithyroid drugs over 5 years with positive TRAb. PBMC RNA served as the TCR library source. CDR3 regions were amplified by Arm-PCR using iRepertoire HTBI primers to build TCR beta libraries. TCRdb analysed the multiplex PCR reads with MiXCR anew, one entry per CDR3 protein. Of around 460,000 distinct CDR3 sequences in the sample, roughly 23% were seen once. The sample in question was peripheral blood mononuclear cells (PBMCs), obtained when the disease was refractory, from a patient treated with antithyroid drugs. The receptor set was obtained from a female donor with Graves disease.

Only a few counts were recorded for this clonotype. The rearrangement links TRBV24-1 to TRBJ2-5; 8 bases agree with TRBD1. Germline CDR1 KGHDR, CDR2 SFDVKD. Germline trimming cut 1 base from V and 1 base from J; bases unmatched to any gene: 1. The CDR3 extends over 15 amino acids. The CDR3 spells CATSDLGTGQETQYF. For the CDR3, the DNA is TGTGCCACCAGTGATTTAGGGACAGGCCAAGAGACCCAGTACTTC.

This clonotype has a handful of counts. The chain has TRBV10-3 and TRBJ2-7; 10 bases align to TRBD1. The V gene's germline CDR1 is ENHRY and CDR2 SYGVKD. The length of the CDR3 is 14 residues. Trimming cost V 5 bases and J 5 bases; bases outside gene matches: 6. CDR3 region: CAISFRDRGDEQYF. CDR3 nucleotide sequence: TGTGCCATCAGTTTCCGGGACAGGGGTGACGAGCAGTACTTC.